This entry lists 25 T cell receptor beta chains sequenced from one sample in a study of T cells in Graves' hyperthyroidism and ophthalmopathy. The investigators amplified TCR beta CDR3 regions from RNA transcripts. The study used the HTBI primer set for a first-round RT-PCR of the TCR CDR3. TCRdb passed the multiplex PCR reads through MiXCR, listing each CDR3 protein once. The table lists around 270,000 distinct CDR3 sequences, around 20% of them singletons, with 35% to 45% in the top ten. The sequenced material came from blood. The origin of the receptors is a man between 45 and 60 years old with Graves' ophthalmopathy.

CDR3 sequence reads: CASSVEVSAGGYNEQFF. CDR3 bases: TGTGCCAGCAGCGTCGAGGTATCAGCGGGAGGCTACAATGAGCAGTTCTTC. The V gene is TRBV9, the J gene TRBJ2-1; 9 nucleotides agree with TRBD2. This CDR3 contains 17 residues. CDR1 SGDLS and CDR2 YYNGEE come from the germline V gene. Trimming took 2 bases from V and 3 from J; bases not matched to a gene: 9.

This clonotype appeared many times. The rearrangement joins TRBV28 to TRBJ1-5; the D is unclear. Germline V CDR1 and CDR2: MDHEN, SYDVKM. The CDR3 spans 16 residues. Trimming shortened V by 3 bases and J by 6 bases, and 18 bases separated the two germline ends. The CDR3 protein is CASSFRSSPFSQPQHF. The CDR3 DNA reads as TGTGCCAGCAGTTTCCGAAGCTCGCCCTTTTCTCAGCCCCAGCATTTT.

This clonotype was counted at least ten times. The gene calls are TRBV2 and TRBJ2-5; D ambiguous. Germline V CDR1 and CDR2: SNHLY, FYNNEI. Between the trimmed V and J ends, which lost 6 bases and 3 bases, there was a span of 5 bases. This CDR3 comprises 11 residues. The CDR3 is CASRVEETQYF. The CDR3, as DNA: TGTGCCAGCAGGGTGGAAGAGACCCAGTACTTC.

In this sample, this clonotype turned up many times. The gene calls are TRBV28 and TRBJ2-2; 8 nucleotides match TRBD2. V was pared by 7 bases and J by 3 bases, with 4 bases of the junction left unmatched. CDR1 and CDR2 (germline): MDHEN, SYDVKM. The CDR3 consists of 14 residues. The CDR3 protein is CASTVLADTGELFF. The DNA of the CDR3 is TGTGCCAGCACCGTACTAGCGGACACCGGGGAGCTGTTTTTT.

This clonotype was picked up a small number of times. The chain recombines TRBV5-1 with TRBJ2-1, with 8 nucleotides matching TRBD2. J lost 8 bases, V lost 0 bases, and 7 bases had no gene match. The CDR3 sequence is 15 residues long. Germline V gene lookup returns CDR1 SGHRS and CDR2 YFSETQ. CDR3: CASSLARAGVDEQFF. CDR3 DNA sequence: TGCGCCAGCAGCTTGGCCCGAGCGGGAGTAGATGAGCAGTTCTTC.

This clonotype was seen at least ten times. J is TRBJ2-5 and V is TRBV28; TRBD1 matches 7 bases. CDR1 is MDHEN, CDR2 SYDVKM, per germline. With 6 bases clipped from V and 5 bases from J, the junction kept 27 bases outside the gene matches. The CDR3 is 20 residues long. The chain's CDR3 is CASSRGQTSGSWVRSETQYF. Here the CDR3 DNA reads TGTGCCAGCAGCAGGGGACAGACCTCTGGCTCGTGGGTTCGGTCGGAGACCCAGTACTTC.

This clonotype was counted a few times. The chain has TRBV20-1 and TRBJ2-2; tentative D call: TRBD2 (7 bases). V lost 1 base and J 1 base, leaving 13 bases between the germline ends. Germline CDR1 DFQATT, CDR2 SNEGSKA (reference sequence). The CDR3 loop spans 16 amino acids. CDR3 amino acids: CSARAWGGGNTGELFF. Written as DNA, the CDR3 is TGCAGTGCTAGAGCCTGGGGGGGCGGGAACACCGGGGAGCTGTTTTTT.

This clonotype was seen at least ten times. The chain is built from TRBV3-1 and TRBJ2-1; perhaps TRBD2 as D (6 bases). The ends were cut back, 4 bases at V and 6 bases at J, with 25 bases in the middle. The CDR3 totals 18 residues. Germline V lookup: CDR1 LGHDT, CDR2 YNNKEL (reference sequence). This chain's CDR3 is CASSPKRLTRAAGNEQFF. The CDR3 bases are TGTGCCAGCAGCCCCAAAAGGCTGACTAGAGCGGCGGGCAATGAGCAGTTCTTC.

This clonotype was counted ten times or more. The chain employs TRBV13 and TRBJ2-1; D unresolved. The CDR3 has 12 residues. CDR1 and CDR2 (germline): PRHDT, FYEKMQ (reference sequence). With 2 bases removed from V and 5 bases from J, the gap between germline ends came to 4 bases. CDR3 in amino acids: CASSLQDNEQFF. CDR3 sequence (DNA): TGTGCCAGCAGCTTACAGGACAATGAGCAGTTCTTC.

This clonotype has a count of ten or more. The chain joins TRBV12-3 or TRBV12-4 to TRBJ2-1, with D tentatively TRBD2 (5 bases). This CDR3 spans 13 amino acids. Trimming removed 2 bases from V and 7 bases from J, with 9 bases in between. This chain's CDR3 is CASSLSEENEQFF. As DNA, the CDR3 is TGTGCCAGCAGTTTATCGGAGGAGAATGAGCAGTTCTTC.

This clonotype was detected many times. The genes are TRBV2 and TRBJ2-1; TRBD1 matches at 7 bases. The CDR3 runs 15 residues. After removal of 6 bases from V and 5 bases from J, the junction contained 10 bases not matched to a gene. Germline V gives CDR1 SNHLY, CDR2 FYNNEI. Here the CDR3 reads CASRDDRAGNNEQFF. CDR3 DNA: TGTGCCAGCAGAGATGACAGGGCCGGTAACAATGAGCAGTTCTTC. Complete variable domain (other parts from reference TRBV2 and TRBJ2-1): EPEVTQTPSHQVTQMGQEVILRCVPISNHLYFYWYRQILGQKVEFLVSFYNNEISEKSEIFDDQFSVERPDGSNFTLKIRSTKLEDSAMYFCASRDDRAGNNEQFFGPGTRLTVL.

J is TRBJ2-7 and V is TRBV28; D remains ambiguous. This CDR3 has 12 amino acids. From germline, CDR1 is MDHEN and CDR2 SYDVKM. The V end was cut by 6 bases, the J end by 3 bases, with 9 bases between. The chain's CDR3 is CASSFSRYEQYF. DNA of the CDR3: TGTGCCAGCAGCTTTTCCCGCTACGAGCAGTACTTC. Full variable domain (missing parts from reference TRBV28 and TRBJ2-7): DVKVTQSSRYLVKRTGEKVFLECVQDMDHENMFWYRQDPGLGLRLIYFSYDVKMKEKGDIPEGYSVSREKKERFSLILESASTNQTSMYLCASSFSRYEQYFGPGTRLTVT.

At least ten counts were recorded for this clonotype. The J gene is TRBJ1-1, the V gene TRBV5-1; D not resolved. The CDR3 loop spans 15 amino acids. V was clipped by 2 bases and J by 0 bases, with 11 bases between them. Germline V gene sequence: CDR1 SGHRS, CDR2 YFSETQ. The CDR3 reads CASSLLSNMNTEAFF. CDR3 sequence (DNA): TGCGCCAGCAGCTTACTCAGTAACATGAACACTGAAGCTTTCTTT.

This clonotype was detected many times. This sequence joins TRBV27 and TRBJ2-3; TRBD2 might be the D (5 bases). Trimming pared 5 bases from V and 4 bases from J, leaving 19 bases between. Germline lookup yields CDR1 MNHEY and CDR2 SMNVEV (reference sequence). The CDR3 is made up of 16 amino acids. The CDR3 reads CASSPQTTRTSDTQYF. CDR3 bases: TGTGCCAGCAGTCCCCAGACTACCCGGACCTCAGATACGCAGTATTTT.

CDR3 sequence reads: CASSLSLGETQYF. The CDR3 nucleotides read TGTGCCAGCAGCTTAAGTCTCGGGGAGACCCAGTACTTC. The rearrangement uses TRBV7-3 and TRBJ2-5; D gene uncertain. The length of the CDR3 is 13 residues. Germline-derived CDR1 and CDR2 are SGHTA and FQGTGA. Deletions cut 1 base from V and 5 bases from J, with 8 bases between.

This clonotype was detected many times. The rearrangement links TRBV7-2 to TRBJ2-5; 7 positions match TRBD2. The J segment lost 4 bases and the V segment lost 1 base, leaving 6 bases of the junction unmatched. Germline CDR1 and CDR2: SGHTA and FQGNSA. The CDR3 runs to 15 residues. The DNA of the CDR3 is TGTGCCAGCAGCTTAGTTGTGGCTAGCGGAGAGACCCAGTACTTC. Translated: CASSLVVASGETQYF.

This clonotype was counted at least ten times. V gene TRBV6-1 combines with J gene TRBJ1-2, with 7 positions matching TRBD1. The CDR3 contains 16 residues. Per the germline V gene, CDR1 is MNHNS and CDR2 is SASEGT. Losses at the gene ends were 5 bases for V and 0 bases for J; bases not matched to a gene: 9. The CDR3 protein is CASSSQATGTNYGYTF. CDR3 nucleotides: TGTGCCAGCAGTTCTCAGGCGACAGGGACTAACTATGGCTACACCTTC.

The sample holds many counts of this clonotype. J is TRBJ1-1 and V is TRBV29-1, with TRBD1 matching 7 bases. The CDR3 consists of 12 residues. From germline, CDR1 is SQVTM and CDR2 ANQGSEA. The J segment lost 7 bases and the V segment lost 3 bases, leaving 5 bases of the junction unmatched. CDR3 DNA sequence: TGCAGCGTTGACAGGGGGGTAGGTGAAGCTTTCTTT. This encodes CSVDRGVGEAFF. The variable domain in full, completed from reference TRBV29-1 and TRBJ1-1, reads SAVISQKPSRDICQRGTSLTIQCQVDSQVTMMFWYRQQPGQSLTLIATANQGSEATYESGFVIDKFPISRPNLTFSTLTVSNMSPEDSSIYLCSVDRGVGEAFFGQGTRLTVV.

As concerns this clonotype: A much larger clone is a single base away; this may be a read error. The gene calls are TRBV20-1 and TRBJ2-7; D remains unclear. The CDR3 sequence is 12 residues long. Germline lookup yields CDR1 DFQATT and CDR2 SNEGSKA (reference sequence). V lost 7 bases, J lost 2 bases, and 12 bases lay in between. CDR3 nucleotides: TGCAGTGGGCAGCAGGATGCCTACGAGCAGTACTTC. This sequence encodes CSGQQDAYEQYF.

This clonotype was found a few times. The rearrangement links TRBV12-3 or TRBV12-4 to TRBJ2-2, with D unclear. The CDR3 is 15 amino acids. V lost 6 bases, J lost 1 base, and 12 bases lay in between. The CDR3 protein is CASSPQSLNTGELFF. CDR3 DNA: TGTGCCAGCAGCCCACAGAGCCTGAACACCGGGGAGCTGTTTTTT.

This clonotype has at least ten counts. This sequence joins TRBV20-1 and TRBJ1-2; TRBD1 might be the D (5 bases). The germline V gene has CDR1 DFQATT and CDR2 SNEGSKA (reference sequence). CDR3 size: 20 residues. V lost 2 bases to trimming and J lost 3 bases, with 31 bases between them. Here the CDR3 DNA reads TGCAGTGCTAGACCTCTTATGCCATGGGGTGGGGGAATGATGGACTATGGCTACACCTTC. Its translation is CSARPLMPWGGGMMDYGYTF.

The chain employs TRBV4-1 and TRBJ2-5, with D possibly being TRBD1 (6 bases). Germline V lookup: CDR1 MGHRA, CDR2 YSYEKL. The CDR3 consists of 15 residues. The germline V and J ends were trimmed by 0 bases and 3 bases, with 11 bases remaining between them. The CDR3 reads CASSQDTGIEETQYF. The CDR3 coding sequence is TGCGCCAGCAGCCAAGATACAGGGATAGAAGAGACCCAGTACTTC.

This clonotype was counted ten times or more. The rearrangement links TRBV2 to TRBJ1-5; 8 bases line up with TRBD1. Germline values: CDR1 SNHLY, CDR2 FYNNEI. The CDR3 contains 15 residues. With 6 bases clipped from V and 5 bases from J, the junction kept 9 bases outside the gene matches. The CDR3 DNA reads TGTGCCAGCAGCGATTATACAGGGGGTTATCAGCCCCAGCATTTT. Amino acid sequence: CASSDYTGGYQPQHF.

This clonotype has more than one count but fewer than ten. CDR3 residues: CASSLSLAVISNEQFF. DNA of the CDR3: TGTGCCAGCAGCTTAAGCCTAGCGGTGATTAGCAATGAGCAGTTCTTC. This rearrangement joins TRBV7-2 to TRBJ2-1, with 7 bases identical to TRBD2. Germline CDR1 SGHTA, CDR2 FQGNSA. Trimming removed 2 bases from V and 6 bases from J; junction bases left unmatched: 10. The CDR3 contains 16 residues.

In its sample, this clonotype was seen many times. This sequence joins TRBV7-9 and TRBJ2-1; TRBD1 matches 8 bases. Germline CDR1 is SEHNR and CDR2 is FQNEAQ (reference sequence). This CDR3 has 18 residues. V trimming: 5 bases; J trimming: 4 bases; junction bases outside the gene matches: 16. The CDR3 protein is CASSPTGAKGQGYNEQFF. CDR3 coding DNA: TGTGCCAGCAGCCCGACAGGGGCCAAGGGGCAGGGATACAATGAGCAGTTCTTC. Filled out from reference TRBV7-9 and TRBJ2-1, the complete variable domain reads DTGVSQNPRHKITKRGQNVTFRCDPISEHNRLYWYRQTLGQGPEFLTYFQNEAQLEKSRLLSDRFSAERPKGSFSTLEIQRTEQGDSAMYLCASSPTGAKGQGYNEQFFGPGTRLTVL.